This T cell receptor beta chain was retrieved from a study of blood T cell repertoires in COVID-19. About the study: PBMCs, B-cell-depleted T cells, or T cells provided the cDNA or gDNA that made up the material.

Two negative PCRs, clearance, or symptom resolution were required of recovered Cohort 3 donors. The authors' processing: For nucleated cells, counts were estimated from reference gene primer amplification. Assay used: immunoSEQ multiplex PCR; TCRdb lists only in-frame clones, some missing. Clone size and V and J calls were adopted from that table, with D and trimming inferred from the DNA. The repertoire consists of about 270,000 clones, with more than 75% occurring once and the leading ten covering roughly a sixth. The V gene's germline CDR1 is KGHSH and CDR2 LQKENI. The CDR3 is 13 amino acids. Trimming shortened V by 5 bases and J by 6 bases, and 12 bases separated the two germline ends.

This receptor was obtained from a man between 18 and 29 years old who had recovered from COVID-19. The chain uses TRBV18 and TRBJ2-3; D is unclear. Source material: PBMCs or T cells enriched from blood (not recorded which). CDR3 residues: CASSSSQPDTQYF. The CDR3 DNA reads TGTGCCAGCTCATCATCACAACCGGATACGCAGTATTTT.